One T cell receptor (beta chain) is described in this entry. This clone was found a few times. Which antigen it targets is not known. Base qualities are not recorded, but no much larger clone differs from it by a single base. The record originates from a study of PD-1 blockade in classical Hodgkin lymphoma (TCRdb year 2020). Some background on the complete study: Nivolumab dosing was 3 mg/kg intravenously every 2 weeks, continuing until either disease progression or unacceptable toxicity. The study used TCR beta sequencing and CyTOF to define a peripheral blood immune signature of response to PD-1 blockade in classical Hodgkin lymphoma. What the study reported, not specific to this receptor: Trial patients with a complete response had baseline diversity similar to that of newly diagnosed patients, while partial responders and progressors had significantly lower diversity. Lower diversity was seen in patients whose nivolumab began less than 1 year after ASCT, and these patients were left out of later analyses so that immune reconstitution would not confound the results. Only a single clinical trial cohort was studied, and what caused the repertoire differences, possibly disease activity or prior therapy, remained undefined. By C4D1, a significant rise was seen in CD4+ TCR diversity but not in CD8+ TCR diversity (p=0.0027 vs p=0.16), and the rise was most apparent among complete responders (p=0.02). Baseline TCR diversity was reported as lower in newly diagnosed patients than in healthy donors, and lower still in relapsed/refractory patients.

The Qiagen DNeasy kit was used to extract genomic DNA both from unsorted PBMCs and from the negatively selected CD4+ and CD8+ fractions. Amplification of TCR beta CDR3 regions was done by immunoSEQ multiplex PCR with primers that anneal to V and J segments. Amplification bias was minimized using a synthetic immune receptor repertoire, and residual bias was removed computationally after sequencing. On the study's bioinformatics: Repertoire diversity was quantified as the Shannon entropy index using custom Python scripts. The unsorted, CD4+ and CD8+ repertoires were each analyzed separately, with the exception of combined analyses, where CD4+ and CD8+ sequences were merged in silico. A clone was considered expanded if an increase in frequency of at least 2-fold after treatment relative to C1D1 was found, and a pseudocount of 0.5 was applied to clones undetected at baseline. Clones with 0 or 1 copy at C1D1 were classified as singleton clones, and clones with 2 or more copies were classified as non-singleton clones. Clones expanded in unsorted samples were labelled as CD4+, CD8+ or unknown by matching protein sequences in sorted samples from the same patient. Wilcoxon tests on paired samples were used to test diversity changes from C1D1 to C4D1. This is the immuneACCESS table as TCRdb keeps it, with only in-frame sequences that have V and J called. A part of the clones is gone; compared with another copy, unresolved V genes explain less than half, and the rest is unexplained. The V and J calls and the clone size are those of that table, but D and trimming were determined from the DNA. This sample has around 150,000 clones in its table, and 78% of those were observed once. The ten largest clonotypes hold roughly 9.2% of the sample.

CDR1 and CDR2 (SGHDN, FVKESK) derive from the germline V gene. From the cysteine up to the phenylalanine, the CDR3 has a length of 15 residues. The entry retains the CDR3 DNA only, 45 bases that are in frame from base 1. The junction shows trimming of 2 bases on V and 2 bases on J, plus 12 bases between the germline ends. In the paper's terms, the time point label means: cycle 2 day 1 (C2D1) of nivolumab. Every trial patient had relapsed after autologous stem cell transplantation, and cohorts A, B and C differed in prior brentuximab vedotin exposure. The trial cohort was composed of over 50 patients with relapsed/refractory classical Hodgkin lymphoma, for whom complete response, partial response or progressive disease was recorded as best overall response. Trial patients were treated with single-agent nivolumab in the multi-cohort phase II CheckMate 205 trial. An independent review committee assessed best overall response by applying the 2007 International Working Group response criteria. Trial PBMCs were collected immediately before nivolumab initiation (C1D1) and during therapy at cycle 2 day 1 and cycle 4 day 1. Peripheral blood was collected in 8 mL Vacutainer Cell Preparation Tubes, from which PBMCs were isolated by centrifugation and then cryopreserved.

The chain couples TRBV14 to TRBJ1-1, with the D gene not confidently named. Source: peripheral blood mononuclear cells (PBMCs), taken before the second cycle of nivolumab. The receptor's source is a human donor with classical Hodgkin lymphoma. The nucleotide sequence is TGTGCCAGCAGCCAACTAGGAGACTTCAACACTGAAGCTTTCTTT. Its translation is CASSQLGDFNTEAFF.